Sequencing of this TCR beta chain was carried out in a study of OX40 agonist ivuxolimab in advanced cancers. Study-level background: Ivuxolimab was an agonistic, fully human IgG2 monoclonal antibody directed against OX40 (CD134), a costimulatory receptor. Intravenous ivuxolimab was administered to patients every 2 weeks at six dose levels: 0.01, 0.1, 0.3, 1.5, 3 and 10 mg/kg. Of the roughly 51 patients in dose escalation, 19 had hepatocellular carcinoma, roughly 15 had melanoma, 9 had renal cell carcinoma and 9 had head and neck cancer. In the dose-escalation cohort, 82.7% of patients were male, and the mean age was 60 years with a range of roughly 20 to 80. Prior anti-PD-1, anti-PD-L1 or anti-CTLA-4 therapy was permitted, and checkpoint inhibitors had been received by 40% to 50% of dose-escalation patients. Partial responses occurred in three dose-escalation patients, of whom one had hepatocellular carcinoma and two had cutaneous melanoma. The point of sequencing TCRbeta in the periphery was to test whether ivuxolimab changed TCR sequence diversity and drove clonal T-cell expansion. The paper describes the monotherapy dose-escalation part (N = 52 patients) of the phase I trial of ivuxolimab.

To sequence the TCRbeta CDR3 region, genomic DNA was isolated from the sorted cells. The immunoSEQ Assay was used to sequence the TCRbeta CDR3 regions. TCRdb's version of the immuneACCESS table is confined to in-frame rearrangements and falls short of the full clone set. An unresolved V gene accounts for under half of the shortfall where checked; the remainder is of unknown origin. The sample includes roughly 40,000 clones, with approximately 80% observed a single time. Roughly 24% of the sample is taken by the ten largest. On the study overall, not on this receptor specifically: Low levels of normalized T-cell clonal expansion were also seen in some nonresponding patients. At doses of 0.1 to 3.0 mg/kg, clonal expansion of both CD4+ and CD8+ blood T cells was observed from baseline to week 6. After ivuxolimab, expanded clones were on average more numerous among CD8+ T cells than among CD4+ T cells. In the 0.1-3.0 mg/kg groups, partial responders were among the patients with the lowest normalized peripheral clonal expansion, particularly in CD8+ T cells. Which antigens the clonally expanded peripheral T cells were specific for was not determined.

As regards this clone: Its antigen remains undetermined. One base away there is no much larger clone; base qualities are not given.

The trial excluded patients who had a history of autoimmune disease or were on systemic immunosuppression. Peripheral blood for TCR sequencing was collected from all dose cohorts at baseline, on cycle 4 day 1, and on cycle 7 day 1. Samples were obtained from an open-label, multicenter, first-in-human phase I dose-escalation trial of ivuxolimab. The trial enrolled adults with locally advanced or metastatic head and neck squamous cell, hepatocellular, melanoma or renal cell carcinoma. Before TCR sequencing, CD4+ T cells and CD8+ T cells from peripheral blood were sorted into separate populations. CDR1 LNHDA and CDR2 SQIVND are derived from the germline V gene (reference sequence). V is pruned by 9 bases and J by 5 bases, leaving 6 bases of the junction without a gene match. The CDR3 runs 12 residues from the cysteine to the phenylalanine. Of the read, only the CDR3 DNA is kept; its 36 bases are in frame from base 1.

The receptor's source is an adult with an advanced solid tumor such as melanoma, head and neck, liver or kidney cancer. The material was CD4+ or CD8+ T cells sorted from blood, obtained in a trial of the OX40 agonist ivuxolimab. The sequence joins TRBV19 to TRBJ2-5, and TRBD1 matches 7 of the central bases. The CDR3 region has the sequence CARRCRGETQYF. The bases are TGTGCCAGAAGATGCAGGGGGGAGACCCAGTACTTC.